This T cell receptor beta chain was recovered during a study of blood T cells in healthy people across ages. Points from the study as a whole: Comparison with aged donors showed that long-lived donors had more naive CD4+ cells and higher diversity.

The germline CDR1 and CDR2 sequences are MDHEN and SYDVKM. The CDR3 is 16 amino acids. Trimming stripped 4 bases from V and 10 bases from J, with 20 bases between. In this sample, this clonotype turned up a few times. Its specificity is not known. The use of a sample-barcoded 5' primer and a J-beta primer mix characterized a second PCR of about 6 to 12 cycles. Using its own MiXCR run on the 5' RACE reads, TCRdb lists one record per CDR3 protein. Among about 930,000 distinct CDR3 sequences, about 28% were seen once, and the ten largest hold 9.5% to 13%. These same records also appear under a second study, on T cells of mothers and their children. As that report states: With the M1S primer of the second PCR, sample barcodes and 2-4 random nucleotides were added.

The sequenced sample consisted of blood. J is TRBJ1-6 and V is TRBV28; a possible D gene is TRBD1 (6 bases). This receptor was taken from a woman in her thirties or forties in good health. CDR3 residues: CASSSDTGTSPSPLHF. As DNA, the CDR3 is TGTGCCAGCAGTTCAGATACAGGGACATCGCCGTCACCCCTCCACTTT.